The source of this TCR beta chain is a study of T cells in localized non-small cell lung cancer. Clones were read by immunoSEQ multiplex PCR, and TCRdb kept only the in-frame ones, dropping some. The table shows around 140,000 clones, with around 89% occurring only once. The CDR3 runs to 14 residues. After removal of 3 bases from V and 5 bases from J, the junction contained 5 bases not matched to a gene. Germline CDR1 is SGHRS and CDR2 is YFSETQ. This rearrangement joins TRBV5-1 to TRBJ2-1; 7 bases are shared with TRBD2. The specimen comprised peripheral blood, sampled before any cancer treatment. The sequence was obtained from a female donor older than 55 with stage I lung adenocarcinoma. Written as DNA, the CDR3 is TGCGCCAGCAGCTCCATCGCGGGGGACAATGAGCAGTTCTTC. This codes for CASSSIAGDNEQFF.